What follows is one T cell receptor (beta chain) and its context. The sample comes from a study of blood T cell repertoires in COVID-19. The length of the CDR3 is 14 residues. Trimming cost V 5 bases and J 8 bases, with 18 bases left between them. Germline CDR1 reads SEHNR; CDR2 reads FQNEAQ (reference sequence). Original processing notes: For nucleated cells, counts were estimated from reference gene primer amplification. Method: immunoSEQ multiplex PCR; TCRdb's copy keeps in-frame clones and lacks some. V and J calls and clone size follow that table, whereas D and trimming were derived from the DNA. The sample includes approximately 220,000 clones, 90% of them seen just once.

This sequence joins TRBV7-9 and TRBJ1-2; a possible D gene is TRBD1 (6 bases). The specimen sequenced was PBMCs or T cells enriched from blood (not recorded which). The receptor was isolated from a young man who had been exposed to COVID-19. DNA for the CDR3: TGTGCCAGCAGCGCCCGGGACAATTATGGGGGCTACACCTTC. It specifies CASSARDNYGGYTF.